Presented here are 31 T cell receptor beta chains from one specimen sequenced in a study of blood T cell repertoires in COVID-19. TCRdb's copy holds only in-frame clones and misses some; the assay was immunoSEQ multiplex PCR. Among 130,000 to 150,000 clones listed, about four fifths were seen once. The sequencing sample was made of peripheral blood. The receptors derive from a human donor in a cohort sampled during active COVID-19.

This clone was seen only once. The rearrangement joins TRBV6-5 to TRBJ2-1, with 10 bases that match TRBD2. CDR3 length: 15 amino acids. Germline CDR1 and CDR2: MNHEY and SVGAGI. V lost 6 bases and J lost 5; bases outside the gene matches: 7. CDR3 bases: TGTGCCAGCAGCCCGAGCGGGAGGGTACACAATGAGCAGTTCTTC. This gives the protein CASSPSGRVHNEQFF.

The rearrangement links TRBV10-1 to TRBJ2-7; 7 bases align to TRBD1. The CDR3 is made up of 13 amino acids. CDR1 is WNHNN, CDR2 SYGVQD, per germline (reference sequence). V lost 4 bases to trimming and J lost 4 bases; unmatched junction nucleotides: 4. The CDR3 DNA sequence: TGCGCCAGCAGTGTAAAGGGGGCGTACGAGCAGTACTTC. Protein sequence: CASSVKGAYEQYF.

This rearrangement joins TRBV6-2 or TRBV6-3 to TRBJ2-4; 8 nucleotides line up with TRBD1. The V and J ends lost 4 bases and 3 bases, in that order; junction bases with no gene match: 5. Germline-derived CDR1 and CDR2 are MNHEY and SVGEGT. The CDR3 spans 15 residues. The CDR3: CASSWGGTGKNIQYF. CDR3 DNA sequence: TGTGCCAGCAGTTGGGGTGGGACAGGCAAAAACATTCAGTACTTC.

V gene TRBV6-5 combines with J gene TRBJ1-4, with TRBD1 as a possible D gene (6 bases). CDR3 length equals 16 residues. Germline lookup yields CDR1 MNHEY and CDR2 SVGAGI. Trimming stripped 4 bases from V and 4 bases from J, with 16 bases between. The CDR3 loop is CASSSPQGGDNEKLFF. The CDR3 nucleotides are TGTGCCAGCAGTTCACCCCAAGGGGGGGATAATGAAAAACTGTTTTTT.

The chain joins TRBV5-1 to TRBJ2-7; D is unclear. Trimming pared 4 bases from V and 4 bases from J, leaving 6 bases between. This CDR3 is built from 11 residues. Germline loops: CDR1 SGHRS, CDR2 YFSETQ. In nucleotides, the CDR3 is TGCGCCAGCAGCCGCGATTACGAGCAGTACTTC. This sequence encodes CASSRDYEQYF. Filled out from reference TRBV5-1 and TRBJ2-7, the complete variable domain reads KAGVTQTPRYLIKTRGQQVTLSCSPISGHRSVSWYQQTPGQGLQFLFEYFSETQRNKGNFPGRFSGRQFSNSRSEMNVSTLELGDSALYLCASSRDYEQYFGPGTRLTVT.

The chain is built from TRBV15 and TRBJ2-3; 9 bases agree with TRBD1. Germline values: CDR1 LNHNV, CDR2 YYDKDF (reference sequence). V dropped 3 bases and J dropped 6; count of bases not matched to a gene: 4. This CDR3 region has 14 residues. The CDR3 DNA sequence: TGTGCCACCAGCAGGCGGGACAGGGAGGATACGCAGTATTTT. Translated, it gives CATSRRDREDTQYF.

This clone was seen only a few times. CDR3 in amino acids: CASSSVWGPDEQYF. The CDR3 bases are TGTGCCAGCAGTTCTGTCTGGGGGCCGGACGAGCAGTACTTC. V gene TRBV27 combines with J gene TRBJ2-7, with D possibly being TRBD1 (6 bases). The CDR3 has 14 residues. The germline CDR1 and CDR2 sequences are MNHEY and SMNVEV (reference sequence). With 4 bases removed from V and 5 bases from J, the gap between germline ends came to 15 bases.

The CDR3 loop reads CSVAGEAGQNSGANVLTF. CDR3 bases: TGCAGCGTTGCGGGGGAGGCAGGGCAGAACTCTGGGGCCAACGTCCTGACTTTC. The chain is built from TRBV29-1 and TRBJ2-6, with D possibly matching TRBD2 (6 bases). Per germline, CDR1 SQVTM and CDR2 ANQGSEA. The V end was cut by 4 bases, the J end by 0 bases, with 19 bases between. The CDR3 runs to 18 residues. Variable domain in full (rest from reference TRBV29-1 and TRBJ2-6): SAVISQKPSRDICQRGTSLTIQCQVDSQVTMMFWYRQQPGQSLTLIATANQGSEATYESGFVIDKFPISRPNLTFSTLTVSNMSPEDSSIYLCSVAGEAGQNSGANVLTFGAGSRLTVL.

CDR3: CASSLEGLNTGELFF. The DNA for the CDR3 is TGTGCCAGCAGCTTGGAGGGGCTAAACACCGGGGAGCTGTTTTTT. V gene TRBV5-8 combines with J gene TRBJ2-2; D is perhaps TRBD1 (5 bases). Germline-derived CDR1 and CDR2 are SGHTS and YDEGEE. The CDR3 loop spans 15 amino acids. Between the trimmed V and J ends, which lost 0 bases and 2 bases, there was a span of 8 bases.

The gene calls are TRBV7-3 and TRBJ1-3; a possible D gene is TRBD1 (5 bases). V was trimmed by 6 bases and J by 8 bases, leaving 14 bases between them. The length of the CDR3 is 13 residues. Germline values: CDR1 SGHTA, CDR2 FQGTGA. The CDR3 sequence is CASRQGTGDTIYF. The CDR3 nucleotides read TGTGCCAGCAGACAAGGAACGGGGGACACCATATATTTT.

The chain is built from TRBV24-1 and TRBJ2-6; weak D call: TRBD2 (5 bases). V gave up 5 bases and J gave up 0 bases, with 7 bases separating them. Germline V lookup: CDR1 KGHDR, CDR2 SFDVKD. CDR3 length equals 15 residues. CDR3 DNA sequence: TGTGCCACCAGTGTCCGGGACTCTGGGGCCAACGTCCTGACTTTC. Translating gives CATSVRDSGANVLTF.

This chain links TRBV7-9 with TRBJ2-5; no clear D. The CDR3 is 13 residues long. The germline CDR1 and CDR2 sequences are SEHNR and FQNEAQ (reference sequence). The germline V and J ends were trimmed by 2 bases and 5 bases, with 9 bases remaining between them. In DNA form, the CDR3 reads TGTGCCAGCAGCTTAACAATTCCGGAGACCCAGTACTTC. Translated, it gives CASSLTIPETQYF.

The V and J genes are TRBV2 and TRBJ2-5; D may be TRBD2 (6 bases). Germline CDR1 and CDR2: SNHLY and FYNNEI. The V end lost 7 bases, the J end lost 5 bases, and 11 bases lay between the germline ends. This CDR3 contains 12 residues. The CDR3 bases are TGTGCCAGCATAAGGCTAGCGGAGACCCAGTACTTC. Amino acid sequence: CASIRLAETQYF. The variable domain in full, with the rest retrieved from reference TRBV2 and TRBJ2-5, is EPEVTQTPSHQVTQMGQEVILRCVPISNHLYFYWYRQILGQKVEFLVSFYNNEISEKSEIFDDQFSVERPDGSNFTLKIRSTKLEDSAMYFCASIRLAETQYFGPGTRLLVL.

V gene TRBV19 combines with J gene TRBJ2-3; D is possibly TRBD2 (6 bases). Looked up from germline, CDR1 is LNHDA and CDR2 is SQIVND (reference sequence). The CDR3 length is 16 residues. Trimming stripped 5 bases from V and 3 bases from J, with 18 bases between. CDR3 in amino acids: CASSPPGLRRTDTQYF. CDR3 DNA sequence: TGTGCCAGTAGTCCCCCGGGACTTCGTAGAACAGATACGCAGTATTTT.

This rearrangement joins TRBV2 to TRBJ2-2; D is possibly TRBD1 (5 bases). V lost 10 bases to trimming and J lost 4 bases, with 10 bases between them. The germline gives CDR1 SNHLY, CDR2 FYNNEI. CDR3 length: 12 residues. Here the CDR3 DNA reads TGTGCCAAAAGCAGGGTCACCGGGGAGCTGTTTTTT. Its translation: CAKSRVTGELFF.

The chain is built from TRBV7-9 and TRBJ2-2; D may be TRBD2 (7 bases). The CDR3 spans 16 residues. Germline V gene data show CDR1 as SEHNR and CDR2 as FQNEAQ (reference sequence). V gave up 1 base and J gave up 4 bases, with 13 bases separating them. DNA of the CDR3: TGTGCCAGCAGCTTAGACCCACGGGGGGCCACCGGGGAGCTGTTTTTT. Protein product: CASSLDPRGATGELFF.

J is TRBJ1-2 and V is TRBV5-1; no firm D call. This CDR3 spans 14 amino acids. Trimming took off 0 bases at V and 0 bases at J, with 6 bases between the two ends. The V gene's germline CDR1 is SGHRS and CDR2 YFSETQ. CDR3 DNA: TGCGCCAGCAGCTTGGGCGTAGCTAACTATGGCTACACCTTC. Its protein is CASSLGVANYGYTF.

The chain carries TRBV7-2 and TRBJ1-6, with TRBD1 identical over 8 bases. The CDR3 covers 16 residues. The germline CDR1 and CDR2 sequences are SGHTA and FQGNSA. Trimming at V came to 2 bases and at J to 9 bases, leaving 9 bases not matched to a gene. In DNA form, the CDR3 reads TGTGCCAGCAGCTTACCTGGACAGGGCAGTAGTTCACCCCTCCACTTT. Translation: CASSLPGQGSSSPLHF. The whole variable domain, remainder taken from reference TRBV7-2 and TRBJ1-6, is GAGVSQSPSNKVTEKGKDVELRCDPISGHTALYWYRQSLGQGLEFLIYFQGNSAPDKSGLPSDRFSAERTGGSVSTLTIQRTQQEDSAVYLCASSLPGQGSSSPLHFGNGTRLTVT.

This chain's CDR3 is CAGPAQGAREQYF. CDR3 DNA: TGTGCCGGCCCTGCCCAGGGGGCCCGGGAGCAGTACTTC. This rearrangement joins TRBV12-3 or TRBV12-4 to TRBJ2-7, with TRBD1 identical over 8 bases. The CDR3 has 13 residues. With 11 bases clipped from V and 7 bases from J, the junction kept 13 bases outside the gene matches.

The chain employs TRBV7-3 and TRBJ2-7; D is possibly TRBD2 (6 bases). Germline-derived CDR1 and CDR2 are SGHTA and FQGTGA. V was shortened by 2 bases and J by 2 bases, with 10 bases between the two germline ends. The length of the CDR3 is 14 residues. The CDR3 protein is CASSLAAGPYEQYF. For the CDR3, the DNA is TGTGCCAGCAGCTTAGCGGCGGGACCCTACGAGCAGTACTTC. Based on the CDR3 plus reference TRBV7-3 and TRBJ2-7, the full variable domain is GAGVSQTPSNKVTEKGKYVELRCDPISGHTALYWYRQSLGQGPEFLIYFQGTGAADDSGLPNDRFFAVRPEGSVSTLKIQRTERGDSAVYLCASSLAAGPYEQYFGPGTRLTVT.

The chain links TRBV7-2 to TRBJ1-1; D is uncertain. The CDR3 extends over 12 amino acids. Germline lookup yields CDR1 SGHTA and CDR2 FQGNSA. The germline V and J ends were trimmed by 2 bases and 12 bases, with 13 bases remaining between them. The CDR3, as DNA: TGTGCCAGCAGCTTACACTTCCCCGCGCCTTTCTTT. Its protein is CASSLHFPAPFF.

The V gene is TRBV18, the J gene TRBJ2-2; D is uncertain. The CDR3 sequence is 16 residues long. CDR1 and CDR2 from the germline V gene are KGHSH and LQKENI. V was clipped by 3 bases and J by 1 base, with 12 bases between them. The CDR3 DNA sequence: TGTGCCAGCTCACCCTTAATCGGCGGGAACACCGGGGAGCTGTTTTTT. Translation: CASSPLIGGNTGELFF.

This chain uses TRBV20-1 with TRBJ1-2; the D gene is possibly TRBD1 (5 bases). The germline V gene has CDR1 DFQATT and CDR2 SNEGSKA (reference sequence). CDR3 size: 14 residues. V lost 3 bases, J lost 4 bases, and 15 bases lay in between. The CDR3 sequence is CSASLQGSLYGYTF. CDR3 coding DNA: TGCAGTGCTAGTCTGCAGGGCAGCCTCTATGGCTACACCTTC.

This chain joins TRBV2 and TRBJ1-1; 7 positions agree with TRBD1. In germline, CDR1 is SNHLY, CDR2 FYNNEI. With 8 bases clipped from V and 5 bases from J, the junction kept 11 bases outside the gene matches. The CDR3 has 14 amino acids. The CDR3 here is CASRAEGAGTEAFF. CDR3 DNA: TGTGCCAGCCGAGCGGAGGGGGCAGGGACTGAAGCTTTCTTT.

The V call is TRBV7-9, the J call TRBJ1-1; 7 nucleotides line up with TRBD1. The germline gives CDR1 SEHNR, CDR2 FQNEAQ (reference sequence). Trimming cost V 1 base and J 5 bases; bases outside gene matches: 7. The CDR3 has 15 amino acids. The chain's CDR3 is CASSLDGGGRTEAFF. The CDR3 region has the DNA TGTGCCAGCAGCTTAGATGGAGGGGGCCGGACTGAAGCTTTCTTT.

This chain joins TRBV29-1 and TRBJ2-7; D gene ambiguous. Looked up from germline, CDR1 is SQVTM and CDR2 is ANQGSEA. V lost 0 bases and J 5 bases, leaving 11 bases between the germline ends. The CDR3 has 13 residues. This CDR3 reads CSVEDLARHEQYF. In DNA, the CDR3 is TGCAGCGTTGAAGATCTGGCTAGACACGAGCAGTACTTC.

This clone came up once. V gene TRBV7-3 combines with J gene TRBJ2-3; D perhaps matches TRBD2 (6 bases). V was pared by 3 bases and J by 3 bases, with 13 bases between. Per germline, CDR1 SGHTA and CDR2 FQGTGA. The CDR3 covers 15 residues. CDR3 loop: CASSFTGTVTDTQYF. CDR3 in DNA: TGTGCCAGCAGCTTTACCGGGACTGTGACAGATACGCAGTATTTT.

The chain joins TRBV28 to TRBJ2-7, with a tentative D call TRBD2 (6 bases). Germline V gene data show CDR1 as MDHEN and CDR2 as SYDVKM. The V end was cut by 1 base, the J end by 0 bases, with 13 bases between. The CDR3 spans 16 residues. The CDR3 nucleotides are TGTGCCAGCAGTTTATTTTCAGCGGGTCACTCCTACGAGCAGTACTTC. Its protein is CASSLFSAGHSYEQYF.

The J gene is TRBJ2-5, the V gene TRBV28; maybe TRBD1 (5 bases). V lost 7 bases to trimming and J lost 4 bases, with 16 bases between them. This CDR3 comprises 14 residues. Germline CDR1 MDHEN, CDR2 SYDVKM. The CDR3 bases are TGTGCCAGCACCGACAGTGAAACGAGAGAGACCCAGTACTTC. Translating gives CASTDSETRETQYF.

The rearrangement links TRBV10-3 to TRBJ2-7; maybe TRBD1 (5 bases). The CDR3 contains 16 residues. Trimming stripped 0 bases from V and 3 bases from J, with 15 bases between. Per germline, CDR1 ENHRY and CDR2 SYGVKD. In nucleotides, the CDR3 is TGTGCCATCAGTGAGTCTGCAGGGAAAACTCTCTACGAGCAGTACTTC. Translation gives CAISESAGKTLYEQYF.

This clone has only one observation. The rearrangement links TRBV2 to TRBJ1-2; 7 bases fit TRBD1. J gave up 6 bases and V 3 bases, and 10 bases lay outside the gene matches. From germline, CDR1 is SNHLY and CDR2 FYNNEI. This CDR3 region has 15 residues. The CDR3 reads CASSDGQENVHGYTF. The CDR3 nucleotides read TGTGCCAGCAGTGACGGACAGGAAAACGTACATGGCTACACCTTC.